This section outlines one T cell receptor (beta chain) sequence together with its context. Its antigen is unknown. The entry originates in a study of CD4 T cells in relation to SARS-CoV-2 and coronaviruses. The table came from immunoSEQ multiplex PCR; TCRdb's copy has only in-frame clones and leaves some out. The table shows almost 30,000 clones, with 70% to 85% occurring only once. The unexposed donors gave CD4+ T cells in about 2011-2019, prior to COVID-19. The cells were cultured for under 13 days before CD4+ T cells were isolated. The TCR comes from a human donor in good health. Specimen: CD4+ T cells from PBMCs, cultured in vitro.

The CDR3 region has the DNA TGTGCCAGCAGCTTAGCTAGCGGGAGGGTGGAGACCCAGTACTTC. It codes for CASSLASGRVETQYF. V usage is TRBV7-2 and J usage is TRBJ2-5; 11 bases match TRBD2. This CDR3 is built from 15 residues. V dropped 0 bases and J dropped 5; count of bases not matched to a gene: 2. Per the germline V gene, CDR1 is SGHTA and CDR2 is FQGNSA.